This T cell receptor (beta chain) was found in a study of blood T cell repertoires in COVID-19. The germline gives CDR1 SGHRS, CDR2 YFSETQ. The V end was cut by 1 base, the J end by 1 base, with 8 bases between. CDR3 size: 14 residues. Participants spanned ages roughly 18 to 95 years and resided in fewer than 30 US areas. Clones were read by immunoSEQ multiplex PCR, and TCRdb kept only the in-frame ones, dropping some. The data contain around 200,000 clones, 86% of them singletons. Sequencing input: PBMCs or T cells enriched from blood (not recorded which). This clonotype originated in a woman in her forties or fifties in a cohort exposed to, infected with or recovered from COVID-19 (not recorded which). This sequence joins TRBV5-1 and TRBJ2-5; no definite D call. CDR3: CASSLPYSQETQYF. The CDR3 nucleotides read TGCGCCAGCAGCTTGCCCTATTCCCAAGAGACCCAGTACTTC.